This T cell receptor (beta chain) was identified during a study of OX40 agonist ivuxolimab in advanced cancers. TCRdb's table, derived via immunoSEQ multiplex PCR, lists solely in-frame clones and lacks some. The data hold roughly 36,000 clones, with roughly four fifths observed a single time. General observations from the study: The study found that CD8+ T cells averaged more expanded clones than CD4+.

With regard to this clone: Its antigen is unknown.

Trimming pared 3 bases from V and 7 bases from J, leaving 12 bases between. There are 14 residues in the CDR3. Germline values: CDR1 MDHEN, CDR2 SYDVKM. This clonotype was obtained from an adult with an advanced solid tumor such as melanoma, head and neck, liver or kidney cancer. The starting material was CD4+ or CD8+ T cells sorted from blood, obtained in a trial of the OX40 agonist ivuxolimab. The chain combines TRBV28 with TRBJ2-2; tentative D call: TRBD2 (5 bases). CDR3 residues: CASSFRFRGGELFF. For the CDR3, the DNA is TGTGCCAGCAGTTTTAGGTTTCGGGGCGGGGAGCTGTTTTTT. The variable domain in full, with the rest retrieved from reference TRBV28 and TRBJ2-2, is DVKVTQSSRYLVKRTGEKVFLECVQDMDHENMFWYRQDPGLGLRLIYFSYDVKMKEKGDIPEGYSVSREKKERFSLILESASTNQTSMYLCASSFRFRGGELFFGEGSRLTVL.